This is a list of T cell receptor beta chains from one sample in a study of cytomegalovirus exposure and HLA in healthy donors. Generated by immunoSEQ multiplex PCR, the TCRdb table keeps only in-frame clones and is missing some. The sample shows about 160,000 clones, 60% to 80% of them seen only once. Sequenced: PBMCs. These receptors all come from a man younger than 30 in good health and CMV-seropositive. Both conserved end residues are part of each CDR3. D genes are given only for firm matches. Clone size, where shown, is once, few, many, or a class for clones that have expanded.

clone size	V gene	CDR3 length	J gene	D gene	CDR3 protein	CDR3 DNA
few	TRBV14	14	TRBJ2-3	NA	CASSQRERTDTQYF	TGTGCCAGCAGCCAAAGGGAGCGTACAGATACGCAGTATTTT
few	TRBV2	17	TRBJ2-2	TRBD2	CASSERPSGRRTGELFF	TGTGCCAGCAGTGAAAGGCCTAGCGGGAGAAGAACCGGGGAGCTGTTTTTT
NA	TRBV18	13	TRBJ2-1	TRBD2	CASSRTGGYEQFF	TGTGCCAGCTCACGAACGGGAGGGTATGAGCAGTTCTTC
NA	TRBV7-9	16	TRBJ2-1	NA	CASSLREIGEYNEQFF	TGTGCCAGCAGCCTCCGGGAGATAGGGGAGTACAATGAGCAGTTCTTC
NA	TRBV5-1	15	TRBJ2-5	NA	CASSRPMGAQETQYF	TGCGCCAGCAGCCGCCCCATGGGGGCCCAAGAGACCCAGTACTTC
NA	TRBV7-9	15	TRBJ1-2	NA	CASTNSEAASYGYTF	TGTGCCAGCACTAACTCGGAGGCTGCGTCCTATGGCTACACCTTC
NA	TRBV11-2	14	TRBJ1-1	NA	CASSFQGGSTEAFF	TGTGCCAGCAGCTTCCAGGGAGGAAGCACTGAAGCTTTCTTT
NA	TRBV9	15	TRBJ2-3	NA	CASSVTGTSTDTQYF	TGTGCCAGCAGCGTAACCGGGACTAGCACAGATACGCAGTATTTT
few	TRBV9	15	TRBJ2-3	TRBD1	CASSTEGARTDTQYF	TGTGCCAGCAGCACCGAGGGGGCGCGGACAGATACGCAGTATTTT
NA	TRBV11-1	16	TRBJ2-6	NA	CASSLGGGSGANVLTF	TGTGCCAGCAGCTTAGGAGGTGGATCTGGGGCCAACGTCCTGACTTTC
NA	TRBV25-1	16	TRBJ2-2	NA	CASSELGAVGTGELFF	TGTGCCAGCAGTGAATTAGGAGCGGTGGGCACCGGGGAGCTGTTTTTT
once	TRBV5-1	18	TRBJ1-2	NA	CASSLETGTTPKTYGYTF	TGCGCCAGCAGCCTGGAGACAGGTACTACTCCGAAGACTTATGGCTACACCTTC
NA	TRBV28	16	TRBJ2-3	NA	CASSALASTSTDTQYF	TGTGCCAGCAGCGCACTAGCATCAACTAGCACAGATACGCAGTATTTT
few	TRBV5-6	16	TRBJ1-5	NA	CASSGGTGYSNQPQHF	TGTGCCAGCAGCGGGGGGACGGGCTATAGCAATCAGCCCCAGCATTTT
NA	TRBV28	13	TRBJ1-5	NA	CATEGDNNQPQHF	TGTGCCACTGAGGGGGATAATAATCAGCCCCAGCATTTT
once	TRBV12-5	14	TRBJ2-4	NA	CASGLAGELNIQYF	TGTGCTAGTGGTTTGGCGGGGGAGTTAAACATTCAGTACTTC
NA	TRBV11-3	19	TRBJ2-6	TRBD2	CASSVTPGGVIRGANVLTF	TGTGCCAGCAGCGTCACTCCGGGGGGAGTTATTAGAGGGGCCAACGTCCTGACTTTC
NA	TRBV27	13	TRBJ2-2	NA	CASSYHSTGELFF	TGTGCCAGCAGTTATCACAGCACCGGGGAGCTGTTTTTT
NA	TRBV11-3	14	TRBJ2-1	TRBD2	CASRLAGAGSEQFF	TGTGCCAGCAGGCTAGCGGGAGCCGGGAGTGAGCAGTTCTTC
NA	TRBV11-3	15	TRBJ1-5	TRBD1	CASSSGTGANQPQHF	TGTGCCAGCAGCTCCGGGACAGGGGCCAATCAGCCCCAGCATTTT
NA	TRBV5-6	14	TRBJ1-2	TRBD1	CASSQGGAGYGYTF	TGTGCCAGCAGCCAAGGGGGCGCAGGCTATGGCTACACCTTC
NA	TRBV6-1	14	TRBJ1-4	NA	CASIKGSANEKLFF	TGTGCCAGTATAAAGGGGTCGGCTAATGAAAAACTGTTTTTT
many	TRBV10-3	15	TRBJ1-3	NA	CAISSTGLSGNTIYF	TGTGCCATCAGTTCCACAGGGCTCTCTGGAAACACCATATATTTT
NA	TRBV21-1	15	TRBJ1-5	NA	CASSKARGRNQPQHF	TGTGCCAGCAGCAAAGCGCGAGGGCGGAATCAGCCCCAGCATTTT
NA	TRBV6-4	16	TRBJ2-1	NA	CASSEDGGAPYNEQFF	TGTGCCAGCAGTGAGGATGGGGGGGCCCCCTACAATGAGCAGTTCTTC
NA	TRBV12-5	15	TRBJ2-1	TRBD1	CASGLDGTGVILEFF	TGTGCTAGTGGTTTAGATGGGACAGGGGTGATTCTGGAGTTCTTC
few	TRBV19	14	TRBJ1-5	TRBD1	CASSPGQGFQPQHF	TGTGCCAGTAGTCCGGGACAGGGTTTTCAGCCCCAGCATTTT
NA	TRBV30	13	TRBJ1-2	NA	CAWSVGRVGGYTF	TGTGCCTGGAGTGTCGGGAGGGTGGGTGGCTACACCTTC
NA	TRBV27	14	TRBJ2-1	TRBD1	CASSRQGAYNEQFF	TGTGCCAGCAGTCGACAGGGGGCCTACAATGAGCAGTTCTTC
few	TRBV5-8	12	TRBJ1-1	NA	CASTPGSVVAFF	TGTGCCAGCACCCCTGGAAGCGTTGTAGCTTTCTTT
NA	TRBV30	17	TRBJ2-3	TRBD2	CAWSADRTSGGADTQYF	TGTGCCTGGAGTGCCGACCGGACTAGCGGGGGGGCCGATACGCAGTATTTT
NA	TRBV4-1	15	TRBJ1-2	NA	CASSQSSESNYGYTF	TGCGCCAGCAGCCAAAGCAGCGAATCTAACTATGGCTACACCTTC
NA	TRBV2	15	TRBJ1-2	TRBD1	CASRGGQGPNYGYTF	TGTGCCAGCAGGGGCGGACAGGGACCAAACTATGGCTACACCTTC
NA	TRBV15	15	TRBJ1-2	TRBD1	CATSRDQTGSYGYTF	TGTGCCACCAGCAGGGATCAGACAGGGTCATATGGCTACACCTTC
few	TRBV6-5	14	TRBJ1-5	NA	CASKGSGRGQPQHF	TGTGCCAGCAAAGGTTCGGGTAGAGGACAGCCCCAGCATTTT
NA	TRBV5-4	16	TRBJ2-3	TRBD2	CASSYRTSGNTDTQYF	TGTGCCAGCAGCTATAGGACTAGCGGGAACACAGATACGCAGTATTTT
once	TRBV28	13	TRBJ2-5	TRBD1	CASRNRGEETQYF	TGTGCCAGCCGGAACAGGGGAGAAGAGACCCAGTACTTC
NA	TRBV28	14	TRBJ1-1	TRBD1	CASSIRDRDLKAFF	TGTGCCAGCAGTATCCGGGACAGGGACCTTAAAGCTTTCTTT
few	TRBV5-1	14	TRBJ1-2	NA	CASSPRIDGYGYTF	TGCGCCAGCAGCCCGCGGATTGACGGCTATGGCTACACCTTC
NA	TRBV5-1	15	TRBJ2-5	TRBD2	CASSSGTSGAETQYF	TGCGCCAGCAGCTCCGGGACTAGCGGGGCAGAGACCCAGTACTTC
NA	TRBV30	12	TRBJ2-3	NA	CAWSKPPDTQYF	TGTGCCTGGAGTAAGCCCCCAGATACGCAGTATTTT
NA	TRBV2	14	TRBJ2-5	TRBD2	CASSGGLAGETQYF	TGTGCCAGCAGTGGAGGGCTAGCGGGAGAGACCCAGTACTTC